One T cell receptor beta chain is described in this entry. The sample comes from a study of shared clonotypes between healthy human individuals. Study-level background: Every donor yielded three CD4 naive, three CD4 memory, two CD8 naive and one CD8 memory plate.

Donors included only healthy HIV-negative adults lacking recent acute infections or vaccinations. The investigators split CD4+ cells into a CD45RA+ naive subset and a CD45RA-negative memory subset. Profiled with immunoSEQ multiplex PCR; TCRdb holds only in-frame clones, not every one. The sample has nearly 1 million clones, about three quarters seen once. The sample consisted of memory CD4+ T cells sorted from blood. Subset in this sample: CD45RA-negative fraction. This clonotype was sampled from a man aged 18-30 years in good health.

The CDR3 loop is CASSETEFKNIQYF. The DNA for the CDR3 is TGTGCCAGCAGCGAGACAGAATTCAAAAACATTCAGTACTTC. The chain links TRBV7-9 to TRBJ2-4; weak D call: TRBD1 (5 bases). Trimming stripped 5 bases from V and 3 bases from J, with 11 bases between. This CDR3 is 14 amino acids long. CDR1 and CDR2 (germline): SEHNR, FQNEAQ (reference sequence).